The 9 T cell receptor beta chains below come from one sample, sequenced in a study of T cell responses to AZD1222 COVID-19 vaccine. Assay: immunoSEQ multiplex PCR; the TCRdb copy retains only in-frame clones and omits some. The sample has over 100,000 clones; roughly nine tenths are singletons. Specimen: peripheral blood, collected on day 0 of AZD1222 vaccination. These receptors all come from an adult in good health.

The sample holds one count of this clone. The V gene is TRBV21-1, the J gene TRBJ1-3; the D call in the table, TRBD1, was not verified against the DNA. TRBV21-1 is listed as a pseudogene. This CDR3 has 15 residues. CDR3 sequence: CASSKIASSGNTIYF. CDR3 sequence (DNA): TGTGCCAGCAGCAAAATTGCCAGCTCTGGAAACACCATATATTTT.

The chain uses TRBV30 and TRBJ1-1, with 8 bases that match TRBD1. Germline CDR1 reads GTSNPN; CDR2 reads SVGIG (reference sequence). Losses at the gene ends were 3 bases for V and 10 bases for J; bases not matched to a gene: 7. The CDR3 has 12 amino acids. CDR3 region: CAWSLGQGRAFF. The CDR3 DNA reads as TGTGCCTGGAGCCTAGGACAGGGACGAGCTTTCTTT.

This clone was recorded only once. This chain connects TRBV6-5 to TRBJ1-5, with D unresolved. The germline CDR1 and CDR2 sequences are MNHEY and SVGAGI. This CDR3 comprises 15 residues. V lost 6 bases and J 0 bases, leaving 12 bases between the germline ends. CDR3 bases: TGTGCCAGCAGCGAGGAGGTATATAGCAATCAGCCCCAGCATTTT. It codes for CASSEEVYSNQPQHF.

The chain uses TRBV29-1 and TRBJ2-2; D is unclear. Trimming cost V 6 bases and J 2 bases, with 10 bases left between them. CDR3 length: 13 residues. Germline lookup yields CDR1 SQVTM and CDR2 ANQGSEA. The CDR3 DNA reads as TGCAGCGTAAAGTGGGGTAACACCGGGGAGCTGTTTTTT. This translates into CSVKWGNTGELFF.

V and J are TRBV19 and TRBJ2-3; 13 bases line up with TRBD2. Germline V gives CDR1 LNHDA, CDR2 SQIVND (reference sequence). Germline trimming cut 5 bases from V and 2 bases from J; bases unmatched to any gene: 4. The CDR3 extends over 16 amino acids. The CDR3 spells CASSRLAGGITDTQYF. The CDR3 region has the DNA TGTGCCAGTAGTCGACTAGCGGGGGGTATCACAGATACGCAGTATTTT.

This chain uses TRBV7-9 with TRBJ2-7; D unclear. Germline lookup yields CDR1 SEHNR and CDR2 FQNEAQ (reference sequence). The CDR3 consists of 13 residues. Trimming shortened V by 4 bases and J by 0 bases, and 7 bases separated the two germline ends. Here the CDR3 DNA reads TGTGCCAGCAGCTCCCCGAGCTCCTACGAGCAGTACTTC. This codes for CASSSPSSYEQYF. Variable domain in full (rest from reference TRBV7-9 and TRBJ2-7): DTGVSQNPRHKITKRGQNVTFRCDPISEHNRLYWYRQTLGQGPEFLTYFQNEAQLEKSRLLSDRFSAERPKGSFSTLEIQRTEQGDSAMYLCASSSPSSYEQYFGPGTRLTVT.

The chain joins TRBV3-1 (or the pseudogene TRBV3-2) to TRBJ1-2; D is ambiguous. The germline V gene has CDR1 LGHDT and CDR2 YNNKEL (reference sequence). The CDR3 consists of 11 residues. V shed 0 bases and J shed 6 bases, with 2 bases lying between them. The CDR3: CASSQEDGYTF. CDR3 nucleotides: TGTGCCAGCAGCCAAGAGGATGGCTACACCTTC.

This chain links TRBV6-2 or TRBV6-3 with TRBJ2-7, with TRBD1 as a possible D gene (5 bases). The CDR3 has 14 amino acids. Trimming shortened V by 4 bases and J by 2 bases, and 12 bases separated the two germline ends. In germline, CDR1 is MNHEY, CDR2 SVGEGT. The chain's CDR3 is CASSSGQVAYEQYF. The CDR3 bases are TGTGCCAGCAGTTCAGGACAAGTTGCCTACGAGCAGTACTTC.

Only a few counts were recorded for this clone. This chain uses TRBV28 with TRBJ2-4; D perhaps matches TRBD2 (5 bases). Germline CDR1 reads MDHEN; CDR2 reads SYDVKM. The CDR3 has 13 residues. V shed 6 bases and J shed 3 bases, with 9 bases lying between them. CDR3 in DNA: TGTGCCAGCAGACCGGCGGGCAAAAACATTCAGTACTTC. Its translation is CASRPAGKNIQYF. The whole variable domain, remainder taken from reference TRBV28 and TRBJ2-4, is DVKVTQSSRYLVKRTGEKVFLECVQDMDHENMFWYRQDPGLGLRLIYFSYDVKMKEKGDIPEGYSVSREKKERFSLILESASTNQTSMYLCASRPAGKNIQYFGAGTRLSVL.